What follows is one T cell receptor (beta chain) and its context. The antigen it recognizes is unknown. No base qualities exist here, and no much larger clone lies one base off it. The CDR3 regions of human TCRbeta chains were analyzed by immunosequencing. In the source study's methods: TCRs in the repertoires were matched against a reference library of SARS-CoV-2-specific TCRs that had been generated with the MIRA antigen-specificity platform. Breadth was defined as the fraction of unique TCRs that were SARS-CoV-2-associated, and depth was defined as the fraction of total T cells that were SARS-CoV-2-associated. Each spike-specific TCR was assigned to its reactive spike region and to a CD4 or CD8 class using the MIRA data. Log10-transformed breadth and depth values were compared by one-way ANOVA with Sidak's multiple comparisons tests. The clones in this table, taken by TCRdb from immuneACCESS, are in-frame only. Not every clone is retained; where verified, under half of the shortfall comes from an unresolved V gene, and the cause of the rest is unknown. That table supplies the V and J calls and clone size; D and trimming were determined from the DNA. This sample is represented by about 140,000 clones; about 92% of them were singletons. Around 2.3% of the sample lies in the top ten.

V is pruned by 6 bases and J by 4 bases, leaving 5 bases of the junction without a gene match. Including cysteine and phenylalanine, the CDR3 has 13 amino acids. Only CDR3 DNA remains: 39 bases, in frame from the first base. The data belong to a study of T cell responses to AZD1222 COVID-19 vaccine (dated by TCRdb to about 2021). At the level of the whole study: AZD1222 recipients with second doses at about 4 weeks or about 12 weeks were pooled, because spike-specific TCR depth and breadth did not differ between schedules. A total of 240 or so trial participants underwent TCR sequencing, of whom 200 to 220 had received two doses of AZD1222 and roughly 26 had received two doses of the MenACWY control vaccine. Trial participants were enrolled into age subgroups of 18-55, 56-69 and 70-plus years, which contained approximately 150, 28 and 58 TCR-sequenced participants, respectively. On the study overall, not on this receptor specifically: After two AZD1222 doses, both the breadth and the depth of spike-specific TCRs were significantly higher than at day 0 and than in MenACWY recipients. Vaccine-associated CD4 TCRs spanned the whole spike protein, with dominant responses in regions 160-218 and 743-854. The 56-69-year group was small, and its depth increase did not reach significance, likely because of low power. Epitopes outside the regions mutated in the B.1.351 and B.1.1.7 variants were reportedly recognized by nearly half of the unique spike-specific TCRs. Because no samples from the day 14 peak response were available, repertoires could be characterized only after the peak T cell response. Most participants were white British and females outnumbered males, and the authors suggested that clonal diversity may have been underestimated. Only six AZD1222 recipients were SARS-CoV-2 seropositive at baseline, limiting conclusions about previously exposed vaccinees.

The sample's time point label, in plain terms: baseline before first vaccination. Samples from vaccinated people were obtained from the UK trials COV001 and COV002, which included a single-blind randomized controlled phase 2/3 trial of AZD1222 (ChAdOx1 nCoV-19) in healthy adults. For TCRbeta chain sequencing, PBMC samples from trial participants were taken at day 0 and at day 28 after the second dose. The clonotype comes from an adult in good health. This receptor chain uses TRBV12-3 or TRBV12-4 and TRBJ1-2, and TRBD1 aligns with 7 junction nucleotides. Source: peripheral blood, taken on day 0 of AZD1222 vaccination. The DNA sequence is given as TGTGCCAGCAGGCCGACAGGGAGCTATGGCTACACCTTC. Its amino acids are CASRPTGSYGYTF.